The entry below gives a single T cell receptor beta chain sequence along with its context. TCRdb keeps only in-frame clones here, not all; method: immunoSEQ multiplex PCR. The table shows tens of thousands of clones, with around four fifths occurring only once. These data belong to a study of blood T cell repertoires in COVID-19. V dropped 1 base and J dropped 5 bases, with 11 bases sitting between them. Germline lookup yields CDR1 SGHRS and CDR2 YFSETQ. The CDR3 spans 14 residues. The source material was peripheral blood. The receptor was isolated from a man in his sixties with acute or convalescent COVID-19. The chain has TRBV5-1 and TRBJ2-3; tentative D call: TRBD2 (6 bases). The CDR3 region is CASSLSGGGDTQYF. The DNA of the CDR3 is TGCGCCAGCAGCTTGAGTGGGGGAGGAGATACGCAGTATTTT. The whole variable domain, remainder taken from reference TRBV5-1 and TRBJ2-3, is KAGVTQTPRYLIKTRGQQVTLSCSPISGHRSVSWYQQTPGQGLQFLFEYFSETQRNKGNFPGRFSGRQFSNSRSEMNVSTLELGDSALYLCASSLSGGGDTQYFGPGTRLTVL.